This paragraph covers one T cell receptor delta chain sequence. Antigen unknown. This specimen belongs to a study of Vδ1+ human thymocytes. Study-wide findings and caveats: Thymic TRG and TRD repertoires appeared highly polyclonal. About 20% of thymic delta-chain sequences were Vdelta2, with few Vdelta3, unlike blood Vdelta1+ controls.

The V gene lost 0 bases and the J gene lost 11 bases, with 15 bases spanning the gap. Germline V lookup: CDR1 GEAIGNYY, CDR2 EKD. The CDR3 runs to 13 residues. Sequences come from RNA converted to cDNA by reverse transcription. Multiplex PCR used pooled V-gene forward primers and a constant-region reverse primer to amplify CDR3s. TCRdb reanalysed the multiplex PCR reads via CATT. The sample has some 55,000 delta-chain clones; roughly 15% are singletons. Sorted Vdelta1+ thymocytes were roughly 96% to 99.6% pure. The chain carries TRDV2 and TRDJ1, with D hard to call. This TCR came from a boy under three years old who had congenital heart surgery. Sequencing was done on a sample of Vdelta1+ gamma-delta thymocytes from the thymus. Subset of the sample: FACS-sorted CD3+ TCRalphabeta- TCRVdelta1+ TCRVdelta2- thymocytes. CDR3 sequence: CACDTVSPPRLIF. CDR3 coding DNA: TGTGCCTGTGACACCGTGAGCCCCCCACGGCTCATCTTT.